Following are 14 T cell receptor beta chains from one sample sequenced in a study of T cell responses to AZD1222 COVID-19 vaccine. This table comes from immunoSEQ multiplex PCR, and its TCRdb copy is limited to in-frame clones, with some not included. The table includes about 150,000 clones, 92% detected once. The sequencing used peripheral blood, collected on day 0 of AZD1222 vaccination. The receptors originated from an adult in good health.

The chain has TRBV5-4 and TRBJ1-2; TRBD1 matches at 8 bases. The germline V gene has CDR1 SGHNT and CDR2 YYREEE (reference sequence). Germline trimming cut 2 bases from V and 6 bases from J; bases unmatched to any gene: 6. The CDR3 runs 14 residues. CDR3 in amino acids: CASSFGTGGNGYTF. The CDR3 coding sequence is TGTGCCAGCAGCTTCGGGACAGGTGGCAATGGCTACACCTTC.

The rearrangement uses TRBV3-1 (or the pseudogene TRBV3-2) and TRBJ2-3, with a possible D match to TRBD1 (6 bases). CDR1 is LGHDT, CDR2 YNNKEL, per germline (reference sequence). This CDR3 has 16 amino acids. The V end lost 4 bases, the J end lost 0 bases, and 14 bases lay between the germline ends. CDR3 coding DNA: TGTGCCAGCAGCCTGGGGGCGGGCGCTAGCACAGATACGCAGTATTTT. Translating it yields CASSLGAGASTDTQYF.

The gene calls are TRBV13 and TRBJ1-6, with a possible D match to TRBD1 (6 bases). V was cut by 3 bases and J by 7 bases, with 19 bases left in between. CDR1 and CDR2 (germline): PRHDT, FYEKMQ (reference sequence). The CDR3 contains 17 residues. Written as DNA, the CDR3 is TGTGCCAGCAGCTTTTCGGCCGAGGACAGAAGGAATTCACCCCTCCACTTT. Amino acid sequence: CASSFSAEDRRNSPLHF.

The chain recombines TRBV7-9 with TRBJ2-2, with D perhaps TRBD1 (7 bases). The CDR3 totals 15 residues. Germline lookup yields CDR1 SEHNR and CDR2 FQNEAQ (reference sequence). V lost 6 bases, J lost 6 bases, and 17 bases lay in between. The CDR3 spells CASSSGGIPPGELFF. CDR3 sequence (DNA): TGTGCCAGCAGTTCAGGGGGGATCCCACCCGGGGAGCTGTTTTTT.

The rearrangement joins TRBV29-1 to TRBJ2-7, with 8 bases matching TRBD1. In germline, CDR1 is SQVTM, CDR2 ANQGSEA. With 3 bases clipped from V and 5 bases from J, the junction kept 6 bases outside the gene matches. The CDR3 totals 13 residues. CDR3: CSVDHPGGDEQYF. For the CDR3, the DNA is TGCAGCGTTGATCACCCAGGGGGCGACGAGCAGTACTTC.

The genes are TRBV7-9 and TRBJ2-1; 7 nucleotides agree with TRBD1. Germline CDR1 SEHNR, CDR2 FQNEAQ (reference sequence). The CDR3 spans 14 residues. With 6 bases clipped from V and 7 bases from J, the junction kept 9 bases outside the gene matches. The CDR3 here is CASRRDRVGNEQFF. CDR3 nucleotide sequence: TGTGCCAGCAGACGCGACAGGGTGGGTAATGAGCAGTTCTTC.

The chain uses TRBV28 and TRBJ1-5; D not resolved. Trimming removed 5 bases from V and 0 bases from J, with 11 bases in between. This CDR3 region has 15 residues. Germline values: CDR1 MDHEN, CDR2 SYDVKM. The DNA of the CDR3 is TGTGCCAGCAGTGGTCGAGGTTATAGCAATCAGCCCCAGCATTTT. The encoded protein is CASSGRGYSNQPQHF.

The V and J genes are TRBV19 and TRBJ1-1, with D unclear. V gave up 4 bases and J gave up 4 bases, with 13 bases separating them. This CDR3 contains 14 residues. CDR1 is LNHDA and CDR2 is SQIVND in the germline V gene (reference sequence). The CDR3 sequence: CASSTLGVGTEAFF. CDR3 nucleotide sequence: TGTGCCAGTAGTACCCTCGGGGTGGGCACTGAAGCTTTCTTT.

The chain uses TRBV20-1 and TRBJ2-7, with D unclear. Between the trimmed V and J ends, which lost 3 bases and 0 bases, there was a span of 6 bases. The CDR3 spans 12 residues. Germline V gene sequence: CDR1 DFQATT, CDR2 SNEGSKA (reference sequence). The CDR3 DNA is TGCAGTGCTAGTCAAAACTCCTACGAGCAGTACTTC. This codes for CSASQNSYEQYF.

The rearrangement joins TRBV7-8 to TRBJ1-6; tentative D call: TRBD1 (6 bases). The CDR3 sequence is 17 residues long. Trimming cost V 5 bases and J 2 bases, with 16 bases left between them. The germline CDR1 and CDR2 sequences are SGHVS and FQNEAQ. The CDR3 DNA sequence: TGTGCCAGCAGCCAGATTCTACGGGACACCTATAATTCACCCCTCCACTTT. It yields the protein CASSQILRDTYNSPLHF.

The genes are TRBV29-1 and TRBJ2-6; D remains unclear. V was cut by 1 base and J by 1 base, with 8 bases left in between. This CDR3 region has 15 residues. Per the germline V gene, CDR1 is SQVTM and CDR2 is ANQGSEA. CDR3 sequence (DNA): TGCAGCGTTGAAGGTGTAGAGTCTGGGGCCAACGTCCTGACTTTC. It specifies CSVEGVESGANVLTF.

The chain couples TRBV7-9 to TRBJ2-2; no clear D gene. V lost 1 base to trimming and J lost 4 bases, with 7 bases between them. Germline V lookup: CDR1 SEHNR, CDR2 FQNEAQ (reference sequence). CDR3 length: 14 residues. The CDR3 sequence is CASSLVSSTGELFF. For the CDR3, the DNA is TGTGCCAGCAGCTTAGTGTCATCCACCGGGGAGCTGTTTTTT.

The DNA of the CDR3 is TGTGCCAGCAGCCAAGATCTGGGGGTCGGCAATCAGCCCCAGCATTTT. Amino acids: CASSQDLGVGNQPQHF. This chain uses TRBV3-1 (or the pseudogene TRBV3-2) with TRBJ1-5; weak D call: TRBD1 (5 bases). The CDR3 has 16 residues. From germline, CDR1 is LGHDT and CDR2 YNNKEL (reference sequence). V was clipped by 0 bases and J by 2 bases, with 11 bases between them.

This chain joins TRBV29-1 and TRBJ1-5; TRBD1 aligns across 9 bases. Germline V gene lookup returns CDR1 SQVTM and CDR2 ANQGSEA. The CDR3 loop spans 15 amino acids. The J segment lost 4 bases and the V segment lost 4 bases, leaving 8 bases of the junction unmatched. The chain's CDR3 is CSVATTGGRNQPQHF. CDR3 nucleotide sequence: TGCAGCGTTGCCACGACAGGGGGTAGGAATCAGCCCCAGCATTTT.